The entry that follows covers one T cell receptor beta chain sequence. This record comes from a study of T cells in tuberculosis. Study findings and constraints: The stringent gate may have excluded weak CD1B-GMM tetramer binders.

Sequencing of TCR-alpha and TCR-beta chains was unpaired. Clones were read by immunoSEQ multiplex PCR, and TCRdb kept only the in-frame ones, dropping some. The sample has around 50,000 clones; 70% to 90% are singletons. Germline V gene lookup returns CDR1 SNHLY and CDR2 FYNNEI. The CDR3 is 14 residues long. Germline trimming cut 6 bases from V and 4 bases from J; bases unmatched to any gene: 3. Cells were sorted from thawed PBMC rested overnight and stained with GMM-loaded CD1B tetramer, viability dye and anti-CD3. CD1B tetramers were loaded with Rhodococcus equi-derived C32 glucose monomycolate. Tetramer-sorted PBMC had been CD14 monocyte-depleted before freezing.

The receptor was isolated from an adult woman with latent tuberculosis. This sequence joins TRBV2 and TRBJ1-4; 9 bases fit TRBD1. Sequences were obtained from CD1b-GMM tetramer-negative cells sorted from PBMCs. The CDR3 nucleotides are TGTGCCAGCAGCCCGGACAGGGGTAATGAAAAACTGTTTTTT. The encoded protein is CASSPDRGNEKLFF.